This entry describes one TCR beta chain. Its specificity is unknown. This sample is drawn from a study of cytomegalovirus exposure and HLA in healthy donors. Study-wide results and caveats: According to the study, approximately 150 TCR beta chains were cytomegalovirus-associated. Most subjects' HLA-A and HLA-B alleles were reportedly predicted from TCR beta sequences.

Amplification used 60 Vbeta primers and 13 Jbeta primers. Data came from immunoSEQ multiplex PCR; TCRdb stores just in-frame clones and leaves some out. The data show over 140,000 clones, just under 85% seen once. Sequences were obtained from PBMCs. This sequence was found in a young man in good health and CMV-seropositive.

The CDR3 region is CASSDEDEEQFF. CDR3 sequence (DNA): TGTGCCAGCAGTGATGAGGATGAGGAGCAGTTCTTC. This chain connects TRBV2 to TRBJ2-1; D gene unclear. The CDR3 totals 12 residues. Germline loops: CDR1 SNHLY, CDR2 FYNNEI. Trimming pared 3 bases from V and 10 bases from J, leaving 10 bases between.